Below, 19 T cell receptor beta chains from the same sample are listed, as sequenced in a study of blood T cell repertoires in COVID-19. Data came from immunoSEQ multiplex PCR; TCRdb stores just in-frame clones and leaves some out. The data contain some 250,000 clones, roughly 89% of them singletons. Source material: PBMCs or T cells enriched from blood (not recorded which). These receptors were taken from a man in his forties who had recovered from COVID-19.

The chain employs TRBV28 and TRBJ2-7, with TRBD1 matching over 8 bases. CDR3 size: 16 residues. J lost 3 bases, V lost 9 bases, and 16 bases had no gene match. Germline CDR1 reads MDHEN; CDR2 reads SYDVKM. CDR3 residues: CARQGVGTLSYYEQYF. The CDR3 bases are TGTGCCAGACAGGGGGTGGGGACCCTGTCCTACTACGAGCAGTACTTC.

The rearrangement joins TRBV10-2 to TRBJ2-7; weak D call: TRBD2 (7 bases). Trimming stripped 3 bases from V and 6 bases from J, with 18 bases between. Germline lookup yields CDR1 WSHSY and CDR2 SAAADI. The CDR3 is 15 amino acids. The CDR3, as DNA: TGCGCCAGCAGTGATCAGGGGCCCGGGACTACCGAGCAGTACTTC. It specifies CASSDQGPGTTEQYF.

The chain uses TRBV4-3 and TRBJ1-2; no clear D gene. Trimming took off 2 bases at V and 1 base at J, with 14 bases between the two ends. The V gene's germline CDR1 is LGHNA and CDR2 YSLEER. CDR3 length: 16 amino acids. The CDR3 region is CASSQSHGSLNYGYTF. In DNA, the CDR3 is TGCGCCAGCAGCCAATCACACGGGAGCCTTAACTATGGCTACACCTTC.

This chain connects TRBV14 to TRBJ1-2, with a tentative D call TRBD1 (5 bases). The CDR3 runs to 15 residues. The V gene lost 0 bases and the J gene lost 7 bases, with 15 bases spanning the gap. Germline V lookup: CDR1 SGHDN, CDR2 FVKESK. The CDR3 region has the DNA TGTGCCAGCAGCCAAGAGACCAGGGTATCTCTTGGCTACACCTTC. Amino acids: CASSQETRVSLGYTF.

This clone has ten or more counts. The rearrangement uses TRBV6-4 and TRBJ2-3; 7 bases map to TRBD1. This CDR3 contains 16 residues. With 3 bases clipped from V and 0 bases from J, the junction kept 6 bases outside the gene matches. Germline V gives CDR1 MRHNA, CDR2 SNTAGT. The CDR3 spells CASSESTGSSTDTQYF. The CDR3, as DNA: TGTGCCAGCAGTGAATCGACAGGGTCCAGCACAGATACGCAGTATTTT.

The sample holds one count of this clone. The V gene is TRBV6-5, the J gene TRBJ2-3; 9 positions agree with TRBD2. CDR1 is MNHEY and CDR2 is SVGAGI in the germline V gene. The V gene end was trimmed by 6 bases and the J gene end by 2 bases; junction bases not matched to a gene: 6. The length of the CDR3 is 15 residues. The CDR3 loop is CASSAGTSTTDTQYF. The CDR3, as DNA: TGTGCCAGCAGCGCCGGGACTAGCACCACAGATACGCAGTATTTT.

The J gene is TRBJ2-3, the V gene TRBV5-1; 7 bases fit TRBD2. Germline assignment: CDR1 SGHRS and CDR2 YFSETQ. The trim removed 4 bases at V and 1 base at J, leaving 9 bases unmatched. The CDR3 spans 16 residues. This chain's CDR3 is CASSLSSSGRTDTQYF. The CDR3 coding sequence is TGCGCCAGCAGCCTCTCTTCTAGCGGACGCACAGATACGCAGTATTTT.

V gene TRBV28 combines with J gene TRBJ1-5; D ambiguous. This CDR3 has 13 amino acids. Germline CDR1 MDHEN, CDR2 SYDVKM. Trimming cost V 2 bases and J 10 bases, with 12 bases left between them. CDR3 sequence: CASSLRQNSPQHF. The CDR3 DNA follows: TGTGCCAGCAGTTTAAGGCAGAATAGCCCCCAGCATTTT.

This chain uses TRBV19 with TRBJ2-3; 10 bases line up with TRBD2. V lost 6 bases, J lost 6 bases, and 6 bases stayed unmatched. Germline CDR1 is LNHDA and CDR2 is SQIVND (reference sequence). This CDR3 comprises 14 residues. The CDR3 is CASRLAGDWDTQYF. The DNA for the CDR3 is TGTGCCAGTAGGCTAGCGGGAGATTGGGATACGCAGTATTTT. The full variable domain, rest sourced from reference TRBV19 and TRBJ2-3, is DGGITQSPKYLFRKEGQNVTLSCEQNLNHDAMYWYRQDPGQGLRLIYYSQIVNDFQKGDIAEGYSVSREKKESFPLTVTSAQKNPTAFYLCASRLAGDWDTQYFGPGTRLTVL.

CDR3 in amino acids: CSVEGTGSNQPQHF. Here the CDR3 DNA reads TGCAGCGTTGAGGGGACAGGGAGCAATCAGCCCCAGCATTTT. This chain links TRBV29-1 with TRBJ1-5; 9 bases match TRBD1. In germline, CDR1 is SQVTM, CDR2 ANQGSEA. After removal of 3 bases from V and 1 base from J, the junction contained 1 base not matched to a gene. The CDR3 loop spans 14 amino acids.

V is TRBV11-3 and J is TRBJ2-1, with TRBD1 matching 10 bases. V shed 5 bases, J shed 5 bases, and the junction held 6 bases outside the gene matches. This CDR3 spans 15 amino acids. Germline V gives CDR1 SGHNT, CDR2 YENEEA. CDR3 loop: CASSPGTGEHNEQFF. CDR3 DNA sequence: TGTGCCAGCAGCCCCGGGACAGGGGAGCACAATGAGCAGTTCTTC.

The V and J genes are TRBV12-3 or TRBV12-4 and TRBJ2-1; D not resolved. The CDR3 sequence is 13 residues long. The V end lost 2 bases, the J end lost 4 bases, and 6 bases lay between the germline ends. The CDR3 DNA reads TGTGCCAGCAGTTTATTGGAGTACAATGAGCAGTTCTTC. It is translated as CASSLLEYNEQFF.

The rearrangement uses TRBV5-1 and TRBJ2-3; D uncertain. Trimming shortened V by 4 bases and J by 0 bases, and 21 bases separated the two germline ends. The CDR3 spans 18 residues. Per the germline V gene, CDR1 is SGHRS and CDR2 is YFSETQ. The CDR3 bases are TGCGCCAGCAGCCTACACCCAGAAAATCGACTGAGCACAGATACGCAGTATTTT. It specifies CASSLHPENRLSTDTQYF.

J is TRBJ2-2 and V is TRBV28; D remains ambiguous. There are 15 residues in the CDR3. The V gene's germline CDR1 is MDHEN and CDR2 SYDVKM. The germline V and J ends were trimmed by 6 bases and 0 bases, with 11 bases remaining between them. CDR3 sequence: CASSHILANTGELFF. The CDR3 DNA reads as TGTGCCAGCAGCCACATTCTAGCGAACACCGGGGAGCTGTTTTTT.

The chain combines TRBV29-1 with TRBJ1-3, with a tentative D call TRBD1 (5 bases). The CDR3 is 14 amino acids. V lost 6 bases, J lost 0 bases, and 12 bases lay in between. Looked up from germline, CDR1 is SQVTM and CDR2 is ANQGSEA. CDR3 coding DNA: TGCAGCGTGGCGGGGGATATCTCTGGAAACACCATATATTTT. This sequence encodes CSVAGDISGNTIYF.

V usage is TRBV6-5 and J usage is TRBJ1-1; D possibly corresponds to TRBD1 (5 bases). CDR1 MNHEY and CDR2 SVGAGI come from the germline V gene. This CDR3 contains 13 residues. Trimming stripped 6 bases from V and 5 bases from J, with 13 bases between. This chain's CDR3 is CASRLYSGTEAFF. Here the CDR3 DNA reads TGTGCCAGCAGGCTGTATTCAGGGACTGAAGCTTTCTTT.

This clone was observed a single time. V and J are TRBV6-1 and TRBJ2-3; 8 bases are a match to TRBD2. CDR3 size: 15 residues. The trim removed 0 bases at V and 4 bases at J, leaving 3 bases unmatched. The germline V gene has CDR1 MNHNS and CDR2 SASEGT. The CDR3 loop is CASSEASGGSDTQYF. The CDR3 DNA follows: TGTGCCAGCAGTGAAGCATCGGGGGGGTCAGATACGCAGTATTTT.

The genes are TRBV5-1 and TRBJ1-6; the D is unclear. The V and J ends lost 4 bases and 1 base respectively, with 15 bases between them. Per germline, CDR1 SGHRS and CDR2 YFSETQ. CDR3 size: 17 residues. The CDR3 reads CASSQGPRGSYNSPLHF. The CDR3 DNA reads TGCGCCAGCAGCCAAGGACCCAGAGGGTCCTATAATTCACCCCTCCACTTT.

The rearrangement joins TRBV2 to TRBJ1-2; 7 bases align to TRBD1. The ends lost 8 bases at V and 0 bases at J; junction bases unmatched: 6. CDR1 SNHLY and CDR2 FYNNEI come from the germline V gene. The CDR3 contains 14 residues. CDR3 in DNA: TGTGCCAGCTCCAGGGACAGCGCTAACTATGGCTACACCTTC. Translating gives CASSRDSANYGYTF.